Listed below are T cell receptor beta chains from one sample, sequenced in a study of blood T cell repertoires in COVID-19. Generated by immunoSEQ multiplex PCR, the TCRdb table keeps only in-frame clones and is missing some. The sample yields about 160,000 clones, approximately 84% seen once. The sequenced sample consisted of peripheral blood. These receptors all come from a woman aged 45-65 years with COVID-19, enrolled during active disease. The conserved cysteine and the conserved F or W are not part of the CDR3 here. The D gene is left open where the match is weak.

d_gene,v_gene,j_gene,CDR3aa
NA,TRBV5-1,TRBJ2-5,ASSRTGRETQY
TRBD1,TRBV5-1,TRBJ1-2,ASSLGATGGVDYGYT
NA,TRBV11-2,TRBJ2-5,ASSLDLWSGPIAETQY
TRBD1,TRBV4-3,TRBJ2-7,ASSPLQGARYEQY
NA,TRBV7-9,TRBJ1-2,ASRPTGNYGYT
NA,TRBV29-1,TRBJ2-2,SGGLISSGELF
TRBD1,TRBV6-5,TRBJ1-1,ASSYAAGGASEAF
NA,TRBV7-8,TRBJ2-5,ASSLDSWRGQETQY
NA,TRBV6-4,TRBJ2-1,ASSVGADSYNEQF
TRBD2,TRBV7-7,TRBJ2-3,ASSTGTSTSTDTQY
NA,TRBV30,TRBJ2-3,ASTGQRSTDTQY
NA,TRBV6-6,TRBJ2-7,ASSYPGLPYEQY
NA,TRBV4-3,TRBJ2-7,ASSQDSGGTYEQY
NA,TRBV12-3/TRBV12-4,TRBJ2-1,ASSPARNEQF
NA,TRBV9,TRBJ1-1,ASSLERGGPVVNTEAF
TRBD1,TRBV6-5,TRBJ1-5,ASSLDRDNQPQH
TRBD2,TRBV7-2,TRBJ2-3,ASSLVSGGAYTDTQY
NA,TRBV7-9,TRBJ1-1,ASSFQANTEAF
NA,TRBV6-5,TRBJ2-7,ASSLGSYEQY
NA,TRBV5-1,TRBJ1-1,ASSETGMGTEAF
TRBD2,TRBV7-2,TRBJ2-3,ASSLWRGGSTDTQY
TRBD1,TRBV5-4,TRBJ2-7,ASSWDSNYEQY
TRBD1,TRBV5-1,TRBJ1-6,ASSYGQDGSPLH
NA,TRBV2,TRBJ1-6,ASTDRFSNSPLH
NA,TRBV28,TRBJ1-3,ASSIRPGSGNTIY
NA,TRBV11-2,TRBJ2-7,ASSLGPTMSDEQY
NA,TRBV7-9,TRBJ1-5,ASSQDNQPQH
NA,TRBV7-2,TRBJ1-4,ASSPSHRTNEKLF
NA,TRBV4-3,TRBJ1-3,ASSQEAVIGRNTIY
NA,TRBV7-9,TRBJ2-3,ASSLEGRGVTDTQY
TRBD1,TRBV7-9,TRBJ1-4,ASSLALYRGEEKLF
TRBD2,TRBV7-2,TRBJ2-1,ASSPREGRYNEQF
TRBD2,TRBV5-4,TRBJ2-7,ASSRAGGTPYEQY
TRBD1,TRBV19,TRBJ1-2,ASSMTGEYGYT
TRBD2,TRBV6-4,TRBJ2-7,ASSSTSGGEQY
TRBD1,TRBV6-5,TRBJ1-2,ASRDQGAYGYT
TRBD2,TRBV29-1,TRBJ2-5,SVETTSLETQY
NA,TRBV12-3/TRBV12-4,TRBJ2-5,ASSSGGQTQY
TRBD2,TRBV6-2/TRBV6-3,TRBJ2-7,ASSRTSGPPYEQY
TRBD1,TRBV12-3/TRBV12-4,TRBJ1-4,ASSGTGNEKLF
TRBD2,TRBV5-4,TRBJ2-5,ASSLTGGGPQETQY
NA,TRBV6-5,TRBJ1-6,ASREDSSYNSPLH
TRBD2,TRBV2,TRBJ2-2,ASSARLAGAGTGELF
NA,TRBV30,TRBJ1-3,AWSPGEYTIY
NA,TRBV19,TRBJ2-3,ASSITGFSDTQY
TRBD1,TRBV4-3,TRBJ2-3,ASSQDSGTGASDTQY
NA,TRBV19,TRBJ2-5,ASSNLGGETQY
NA,TRBV10-3,TRBJ1-4,AISRAANEKLF
NA,TRBV19,TRBJ2-1,ASFGWRNEQF
NA,TRBV6-5,TRBJ2-2,ASGRDTYTGELF
NA,TRBV7-9,TRBJ2-5,ASSSTEKTETQY
NA,TRBV29-1,TRBJ2-7,SVVGAGRYEQY
NA,TRBV5-1,TRBJ2-7,ASSLGDEQY
TRBD1,TRBV4-1,TRBJ2-3,ASSQQGRDRGRDTQY